This T cell receptor beta chain was profiled in a study of blood T cell repertoires in COVID-19. V was pared by 4 bases and J by 7 bases, with 11 bases between. This CDR3 comprises 14 residues. Germline lookup yields CDR1 LNHDA and CDR2 SQIVND (reference sequence). Repertoires were generated with immunoSEQ multiplex PCR, while TCRdb's copy carries only in-frame clones and drops some. Here the sample spans about 180,000 clones, 84% being singletons. The chain joins TRBV19 to TRBJ1-6; D might be TRBD1 (6 bases). This TCR was recovered from a man aged 18 to 35 with active or convalescent COVID-19. The material sequenced was peripheral blood. CDR3 DNA sequence: TGTGCCAGTAGTACAGGGGTTGGGAATTCACCCCTCCACTTT. Residues: CASSTGVGNSPLHF. Filled out from reference TRBV19 and TRBJ1-6, the complete variable domain reads DGGITQSPKYLFRKEGQNVTLSCEQNLNHDAMYWYRQDPGQGLRLIYYSQIVNDFQKGDIAEGYSVSREKKESFPLTVTSAQKNPTAFYLCASSTGVGNSPLHFGNGTRLTVT.